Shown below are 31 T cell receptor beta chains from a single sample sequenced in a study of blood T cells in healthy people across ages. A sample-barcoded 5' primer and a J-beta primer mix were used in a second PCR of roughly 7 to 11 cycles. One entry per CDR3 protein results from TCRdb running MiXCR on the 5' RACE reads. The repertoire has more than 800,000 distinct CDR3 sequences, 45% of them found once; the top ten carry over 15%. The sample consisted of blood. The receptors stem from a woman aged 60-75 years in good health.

Here the CDR3 reads CASSPRGSGNEQFF. Written as DNA, the CDR3 is TGTGCCAGCAGCCCCCGGGGTAGCGGGAATGAGCAGTTCTTC. The chain links TRBV7-9 to TRBJ2-1; TRBD2 matches at 7 bases. Germline V CDR1 and CDR2: SEHNR, FQNEAQ (reference sequence). V lost 5 bases and J lost 7; bases outside the gene matches: 8. The CDR3 contains 14 residues.

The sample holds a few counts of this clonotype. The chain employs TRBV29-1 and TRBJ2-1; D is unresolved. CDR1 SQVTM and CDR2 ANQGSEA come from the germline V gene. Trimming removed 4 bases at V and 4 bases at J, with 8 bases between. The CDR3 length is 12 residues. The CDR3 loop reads CSVGVGYNEQFF. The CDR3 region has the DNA TGCAGCGTTGGGGTAGGTTACAATGAGCAGTTCTTC.

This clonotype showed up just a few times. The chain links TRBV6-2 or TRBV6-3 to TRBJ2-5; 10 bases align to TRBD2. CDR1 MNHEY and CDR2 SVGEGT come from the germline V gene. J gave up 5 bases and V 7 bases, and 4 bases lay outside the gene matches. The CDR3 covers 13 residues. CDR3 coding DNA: TGTGCCAGCACTAGCGGGAGTAGGGAGACCCAGTACTTC. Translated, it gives CASTSGSRETQYF.

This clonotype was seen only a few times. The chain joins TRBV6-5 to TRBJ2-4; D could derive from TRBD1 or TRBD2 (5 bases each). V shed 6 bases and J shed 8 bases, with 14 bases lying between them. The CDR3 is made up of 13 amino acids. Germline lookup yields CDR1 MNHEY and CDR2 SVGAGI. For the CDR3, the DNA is TGTGCCAGCAGCCCCCCAGGGAGACACATTCAGTACTTC. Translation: CASSPPGRHIQYF.

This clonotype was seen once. The CDR3 sequence is CASSSREGNQPQHF. The CDR3, as DNA: TGTGCCAGCAGTTCGCGGGAGGGGAATCAGCCCCAGCATTTT. The J gene is TRBJ1-5, the V gene TRBV27; D perhaps matches TRBD1 (5 bases). Trimming took off 4 bases at V and 4 bases at J, with 11 bases between the two ends. The CDR3 spans 14 residues. The V gene's germline CDR1 is MNHEY and CDR2 SMNVEV (reference sequence).

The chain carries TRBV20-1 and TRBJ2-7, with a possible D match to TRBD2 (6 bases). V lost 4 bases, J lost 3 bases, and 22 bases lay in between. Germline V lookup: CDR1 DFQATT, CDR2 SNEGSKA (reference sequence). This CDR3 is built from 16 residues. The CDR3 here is CSAKSRGDSGRYEQYF. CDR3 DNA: TGCAGTGCTAAGAGTCGTGGGGACTCGGGTCGCTACGAGCAGTACTTC.

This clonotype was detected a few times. CDR3 residues: CASSLWTSGSGETQYF. CDR3 nucleotide sequence: TGTGCCAGCAGCTTATGGACTAGCGGGAGCGGAGAGACCCAGTACTTC. The V and J genes are TRBV7-2 and TRBJ2-5; TRBD2 agrees at 13 bases. Losses at the gene ends were 2 bases for V and 4 bases for J; bases not matched to a gene: 4. Germline values: CDR1 SGHTA, CDR2 FQGNSA. The CDR3 length is 16 residues.

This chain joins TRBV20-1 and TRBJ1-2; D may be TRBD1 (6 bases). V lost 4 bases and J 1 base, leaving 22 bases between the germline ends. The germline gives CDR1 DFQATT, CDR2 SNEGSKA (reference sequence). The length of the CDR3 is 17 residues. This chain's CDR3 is CSAKGVNTGSGNYGYTF. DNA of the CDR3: TGCAGTGCTAAGGGGGTGAACACAGGGTCGGGTAACTATGGCTACACCTTC.

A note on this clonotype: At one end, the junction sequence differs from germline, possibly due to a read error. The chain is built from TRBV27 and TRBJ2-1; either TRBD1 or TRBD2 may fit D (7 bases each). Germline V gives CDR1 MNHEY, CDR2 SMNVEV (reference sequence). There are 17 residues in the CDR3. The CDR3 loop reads CASNSDPGGGGNNKQFF. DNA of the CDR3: TGTGCCAGCAATTCTGATCCAGGGGGAGGGGGGAACAATAAGCAGTTCTTC.

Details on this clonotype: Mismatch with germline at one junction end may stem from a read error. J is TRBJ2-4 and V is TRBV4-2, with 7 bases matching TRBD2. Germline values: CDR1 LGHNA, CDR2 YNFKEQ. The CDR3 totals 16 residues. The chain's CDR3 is CASGQESGGIKNIQYF. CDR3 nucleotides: TGTGCCAGCGGCCAAGAGTCGGGAGGTATCAAAAACATTCAGTACTTC.

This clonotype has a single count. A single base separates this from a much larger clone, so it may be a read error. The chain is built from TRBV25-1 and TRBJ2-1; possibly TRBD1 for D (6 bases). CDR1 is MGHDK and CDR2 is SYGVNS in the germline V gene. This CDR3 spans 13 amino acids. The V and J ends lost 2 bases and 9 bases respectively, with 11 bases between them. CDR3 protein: CASSETGRREQFF. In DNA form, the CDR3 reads TGTGCCAGCAGTGAAACAGGGAGACGTGAGCAGTTCTTC. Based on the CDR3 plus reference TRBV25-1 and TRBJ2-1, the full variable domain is EADIYQTPRYLVIGTGKKITLECSQTMGHDKMYWYQQDPGMELHLIHYSYGVNSTEKGDLSSESTVSRIRTEHFPLTLESARPSHTSQYLCASSETGRREQFFGPGTRLTVL.

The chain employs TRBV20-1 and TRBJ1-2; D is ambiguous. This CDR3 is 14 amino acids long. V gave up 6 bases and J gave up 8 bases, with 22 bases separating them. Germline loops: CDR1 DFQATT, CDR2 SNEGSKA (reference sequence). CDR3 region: CSARAVGGVGGYTF. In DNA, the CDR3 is TGCAGTGCGCGGGCCGTTGGTGGGGTGGGAGGCTACACCTTC.

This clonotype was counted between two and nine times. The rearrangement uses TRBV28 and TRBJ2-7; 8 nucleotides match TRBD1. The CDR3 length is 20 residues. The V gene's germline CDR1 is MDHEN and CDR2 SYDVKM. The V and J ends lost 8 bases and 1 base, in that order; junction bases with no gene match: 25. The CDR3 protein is CASQKGRTGRVPQQSYEQYF. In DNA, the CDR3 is TGTGCCAGCCAAAAGGGGCGGACAGGGCGGGTGCCCCAGCAGTCCTACGAGCAGTACTTC.

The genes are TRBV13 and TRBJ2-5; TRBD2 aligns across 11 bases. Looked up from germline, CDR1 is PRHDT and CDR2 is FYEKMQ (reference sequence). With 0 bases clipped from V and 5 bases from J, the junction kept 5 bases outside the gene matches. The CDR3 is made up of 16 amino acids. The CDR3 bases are TGTGCCAGCAGCTTAGGAGGGACTAGCGGATTGGAGACCCAGTACTTC. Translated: CASSLGGTSGLETQYF. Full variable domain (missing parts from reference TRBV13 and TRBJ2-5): AAGVIQSPRHLIKEKRETATLKCYPIPRHDTVYWYQQGPGQDPQFLISFYEKMQSDKGSIPDRFSAQQFSDYHSELNMSSLELGDSALYFCASSLGGTSGLETQYFGPGTRLLVL.

The CDR3 sequence is CATSRDQHRETFF. The CDR3 DNA reads as TGTGCCACCAGCAGAGATCAGCACAGGGAAACTTTCTTT. The chain uses TRBV15 and TRBJ1-1, with D perhaps TRBD1 (6 bases). CDR1 and CDR2 (germline): LNHNV, YYDKDF (reference sequence). Trimming stripped 0 bases from V and 12 bases from J, with 14 bases between. This CDR3 has 13 residues.

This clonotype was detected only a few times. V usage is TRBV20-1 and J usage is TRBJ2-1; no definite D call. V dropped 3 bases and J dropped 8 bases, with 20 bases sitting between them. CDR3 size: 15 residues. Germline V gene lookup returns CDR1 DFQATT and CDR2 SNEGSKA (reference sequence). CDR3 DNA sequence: TGCAGTGCTAGCGAATACGGCAATTTAGGGTATGAGCAGTTCTTC. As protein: CSASEYGNLGYEQFF.

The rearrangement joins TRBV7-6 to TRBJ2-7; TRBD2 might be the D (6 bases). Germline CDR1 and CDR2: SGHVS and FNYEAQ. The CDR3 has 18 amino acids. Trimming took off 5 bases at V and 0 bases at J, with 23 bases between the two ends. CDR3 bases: TGTGCCAGCAGCCCGCAAAGCGCCACTAGCCAGGGCTCCTACGAGCAGTACTTC. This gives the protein CASSPQSATSQGSYEQYF.

The CDR3 sequence is CASSRPGLSTEAFF. In DNA, the CDR3 is TGTGCCAGCAGCCGTCCGGGGCTGAGCACTGAAGCTTTCTTT. The chain joins TRBV27 to TRBJ1-1; tentatively, D is TRBD1 (5 bases). Between the trimmed V and J ends, which lost 6 bases and 4 bases, there was a span of 15 bases. The germline V gene encodes CDR1 MNHEY and CDR2 SMNVEV (reference sequence). This CDR3 is built from 14 residues.

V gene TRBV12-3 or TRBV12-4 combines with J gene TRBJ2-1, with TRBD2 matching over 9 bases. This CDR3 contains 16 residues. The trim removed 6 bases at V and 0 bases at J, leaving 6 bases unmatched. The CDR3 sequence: CASSPSGVSSYNEQFF. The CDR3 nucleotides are TGTGCCAGCAGCCCTAGCGGGGTAAGCTCCTACAATGAGCAGTTCTTC.

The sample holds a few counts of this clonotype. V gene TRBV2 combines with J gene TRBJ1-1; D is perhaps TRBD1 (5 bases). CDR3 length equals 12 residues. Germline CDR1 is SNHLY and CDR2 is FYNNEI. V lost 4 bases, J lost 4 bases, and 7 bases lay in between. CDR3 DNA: TGTGCCAGCAGTGGGGGGAGCACTGAAGCTTTCTTT. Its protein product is CASSGGSTEAFF.

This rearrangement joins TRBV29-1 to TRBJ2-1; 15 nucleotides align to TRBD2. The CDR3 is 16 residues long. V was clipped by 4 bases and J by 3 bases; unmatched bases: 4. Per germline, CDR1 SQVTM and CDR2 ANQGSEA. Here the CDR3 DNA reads TGCAGCGTTGGAGGACTAGCGGGAGGGGACTACAATGAGCAGTTCTTC. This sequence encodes CSVGGLAGGDYNEQFF.

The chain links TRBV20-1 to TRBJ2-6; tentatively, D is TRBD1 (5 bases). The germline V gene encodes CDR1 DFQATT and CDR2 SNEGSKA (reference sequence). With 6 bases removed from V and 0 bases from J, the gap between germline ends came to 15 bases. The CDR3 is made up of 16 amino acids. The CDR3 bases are TGCAGTGCCTTACGGTCAGGGTACTCTGGGGCCAACGTCCTGACTTTC. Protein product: CSALRSGYSGANVLTF.

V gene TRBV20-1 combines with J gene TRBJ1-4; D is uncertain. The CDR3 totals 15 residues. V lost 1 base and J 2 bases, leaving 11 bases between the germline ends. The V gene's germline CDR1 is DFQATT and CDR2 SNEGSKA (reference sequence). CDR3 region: CSARGLGGTNEKLFF. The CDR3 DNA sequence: TGCAGTGCTAGAGGATTGGGAGGGACTAATGAAAAACTGTTTTTT.

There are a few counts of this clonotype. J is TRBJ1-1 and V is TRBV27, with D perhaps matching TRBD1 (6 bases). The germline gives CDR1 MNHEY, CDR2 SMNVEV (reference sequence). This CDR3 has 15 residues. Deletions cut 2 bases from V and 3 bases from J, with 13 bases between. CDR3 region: CASSLGRGIHTEAFF. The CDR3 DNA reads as TGTGCCAGCAGTTTAGGCAGGGGAATTCACACTGAAGCTTTCTTT.

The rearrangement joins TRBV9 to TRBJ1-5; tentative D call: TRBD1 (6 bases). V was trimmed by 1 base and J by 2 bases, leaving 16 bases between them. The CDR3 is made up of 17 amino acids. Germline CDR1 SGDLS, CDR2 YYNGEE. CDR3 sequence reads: CASSVIKVNRGNQPQHF. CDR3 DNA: TGTGCCAGCAGCGTAATCAAAGTAAACAGGGGCAATCAGCCCCAGCATTTT.

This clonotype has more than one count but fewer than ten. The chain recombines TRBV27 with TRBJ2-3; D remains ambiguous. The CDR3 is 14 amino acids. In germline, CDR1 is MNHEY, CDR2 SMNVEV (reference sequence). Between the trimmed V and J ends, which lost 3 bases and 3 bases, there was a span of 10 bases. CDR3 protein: CASSFQVRTDTQYF. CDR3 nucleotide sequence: TGTGCCAGCAGTTTTCAAGTTAGAACAGATACGCAGTATTTT.

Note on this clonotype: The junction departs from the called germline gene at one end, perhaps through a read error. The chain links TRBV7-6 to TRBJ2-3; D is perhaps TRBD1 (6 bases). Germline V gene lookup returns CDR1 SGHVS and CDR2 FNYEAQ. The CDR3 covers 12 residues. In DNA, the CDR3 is TGTGCCGGCAGCCCCGACAGGGATACGCAGTATTTT. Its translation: CAGSPDRDTQYF.

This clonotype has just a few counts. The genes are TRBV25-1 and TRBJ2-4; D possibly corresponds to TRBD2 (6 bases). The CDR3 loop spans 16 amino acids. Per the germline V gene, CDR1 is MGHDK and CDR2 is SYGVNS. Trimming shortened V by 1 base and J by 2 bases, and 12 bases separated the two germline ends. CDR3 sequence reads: CASSESGSFPKNIQYF. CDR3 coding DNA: TGTGCCAGCAGTGAATCCGGGAGTTTTCCCAAAAACATTCAGTACTTC.

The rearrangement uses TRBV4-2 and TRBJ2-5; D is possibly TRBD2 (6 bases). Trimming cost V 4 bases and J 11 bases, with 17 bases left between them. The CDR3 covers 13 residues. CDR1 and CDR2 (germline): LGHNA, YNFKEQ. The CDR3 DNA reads TGTGCCAGCAGCCTATGGGAGGACAATGAGCAGTACTTC. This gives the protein CASSLWEDNEQYF.

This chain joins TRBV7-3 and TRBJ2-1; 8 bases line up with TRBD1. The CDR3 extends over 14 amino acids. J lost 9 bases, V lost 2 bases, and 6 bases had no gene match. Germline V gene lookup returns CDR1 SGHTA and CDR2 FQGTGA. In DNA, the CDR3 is TGTGCCAGCAGCTTACAATCAGGGGGCGTTGAGCAGTTCTTC. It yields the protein CASSLQSGGVEQFF.

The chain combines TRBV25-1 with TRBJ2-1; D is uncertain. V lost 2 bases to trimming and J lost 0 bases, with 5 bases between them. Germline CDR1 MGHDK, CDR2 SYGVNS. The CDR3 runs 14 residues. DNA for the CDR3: TGTGCCAGCAGTGAAATGAGCTCCTACAATGAGCAGTTCTTC. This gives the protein CASSEMSSYNEQFF.